These 14 T cell receptor beta chains originate from one sample sequenced in a study of T cells in Graves' hyperthyroidism and ophthalmopathy. Researchers took RNA transcripts and amplified the TCR beta CDR3 regions from them. TCR CDR3 regions were first amplified by RT-PCR with HTBI primers. From the multiplex PCR reads, TCRdb called clonotypes with MiXCR, one entry per CDR3 protein. The table lists fewer than 850,000 distinct CDR3 sequences, around 15% of them singletons. The source material was blood. The receptors come from a man aged 45 to 65 with Graves' hyperthyroidism.

Concerning this clonotype: A clone one base away is much larger, so this may be a read error. The CDR3 DNA reads TGCCCCCGAGGGGGAACTCATTTTAACTATGGCCACACCTTC. This gives the protein CPRGGTHFNYGHTF. V is TRBV27 and J is TRBJ1-2; TRBD1 is a possible D gene (6 bases). CDR1 is MNHEY and CDR2 is SMNVEV in the germline V gene (reference sequence). The CDR3 covers 14 residues.

In its sample, this clonotype was seen a few times. The V and J genes are TRBV28 and TRBJ2-7; possibly TRBD2 for D (5 bases). Between the trimmed V and J ends, which lost 4 bases and 3 bases, there was a span of 16 bases. The CDR3 sequence is 15 residues long. The germline gives CDR1 MDHEN, CDR2 SYDVKM. CDR3: CASSSILLGNYEQYF. The CDR3, as DNA: TGTGCCAGCAGTTCGATACTACTAGGAAACTACGAGCAGTACTTC.

V gene TRBV25-1 combines with J gene TRBJ1-5, with D uncertain. V was shortened by 8 bases and J by 3 bases, with 11 bases between the two germline ends. In germline, CDR1 is MGHDK, CDR2 SYGVNS. The CDR3 totals 13 residues. In nucleotides, the CDR3 is TGTGCCAGCCAACCGGGGTTCAATCAGCCCCAGCATTTT. Protein sequence: CASQPGFNQPQHF. The full variable domain, completed using reference TRBV25-1 and TRBJ1-5, is EADIYQTPRYLVIGTGKKITLECSQTMGHDKMYWYQQDPGMELHLIHYSYGVNSTEKGDLSSESTVSRIRTEHFPLTLESARPSHTSQYLCASQPGFNQPQHFGDGTRLSIL.

In DNA form, the CDR3 reads TGTGCCAGCAGCTACACCAACACGGGACTAGCGGACTACAATGAGCAGTTCTTC. Translated, it gives CASSYTNTGLADYNEQFF. This sequence joins TRBV6-2 or TRBV6-3 and TRBJ2-1, with TRBD2 matching 11 bases. CDR3 length: 18 amino acids. The junction had 13 bases not matched to a gene; V was cut back by 6 bases and J by 3 bases. The germline CDR1 and CDR2 sequences are MNHEY and SVGEGT.

The chain joins TRBV28 to TRBJ1-4, with TRBD1 as a possible D gene (6 bases). This CDR3 comprises 14 residues. Germline loops: CDR1 MDHEN, CDR2 SYDVKM. V was clipped by 2 bases and J by 8 bases, with 12 bases between them. The CDR3 sequence is CASSLGGLREKLFF. CDR3 DNA sequence: TGTGCCAGCAGTTTAGGGGGCCTTCGGGAAAAACTGTTTTTT.

Only a few counts were recorded for this clonotype. The J gene is TRBJ1-2, the V gene TRBV3-1; 8 bases match TRBD1. V gave up 0 bases and J gave up 4 bases; unmatched junction bases: 1. The V gene's germline CDR1 is LGHDT and CDR2 YNNKEL (reference sequence). The CDR3 is 14 residues long. DNA of the CDR3: TGTGCCAGCAGCCAAGAGGGGACAGGCTATGGCTACACCTTC. Translating gives CASSQEGTGYGYTF.

Ten or more counts support this clonotype. The chain uses TRBV2 and TRBJ2-3; weak D call: TRBD2 (5 bases). Germline CDR1 reads SNHLY; CDR2 reads FYNNEI. There are 14 residues in the CDR3. V lost 6 bases to trimming and J lost 1 base, with 11 bases between them. CDR3 sequence (DNA): TGTGCCAGCAGCGGACTGAGAGGCACAGATACGCAGTATTTT. Its protein product is CASSGLRGTDTQYF.

This chain connects TRBV7-3 to TRBJ2-2; D is unclear. Germline-derived CDR1 and CDR2 are SGHTA and FQGTGA. This CDR3 region has 14 residues. V shed 5 bases and J shed 5 bases, with 12 bases lying between them. The CDR3: CASSRDYTTGELFF. CDR3 DNA: TGTGCCAGCAGCCGAGATTATACAACCGGGGAGCTGTTTTTT.

This clonotype was counted at least ten times. V usage is TRBV11-2 and J usage is TRBJ2-1; 7 bases are a match to TRBD2. In germline, CDR1 is SGHAT, CDR2 FQNNGV. The CDR3 is 15 amino acids. With 5 bases clipped from V and 10 bases from J, the junction kept 14 bases outside the gene matches. The CDR3 DNA is TGTGCCAGCAGCCAAGAACTAGCGCCAGATGGAGAGCAGTTCTTC. Translating it yields CASSQELAPDGEQFF.

The J gene is TRBJ2-3, the V gene TRBV19; D perhaps matches TRBD2 (6 bases). Germline V gene lookup returns CDR1 LNHDA and CDR2 SQIVND (reference sequence). The CDR3 extends over 16 amino acids. The germline V and J ends were trimmed by 5 bases and 4 bases, with 19 bases remaining between them. This chain's CDR3 is CASSSGSGSPPDTQYF. Here the CDR3 DNA reads TGTGCCAGTAGTTCGGGTAGCGGTAGCCCCCCAGATACGCAGTATTTT.

This clonotype has at least ten counts. The chain is built from TRBV28 and TRBJ2-1; the D gene is possibly TRBD2 (5 bases). This CDR3 region has 14 residues. V lost 3 bases, J lost 5 bases, and 11 bases lay in between. CDR1 MDHEN and CDR2 SYDVKM come from the germline V gene. The CDR3 nucleotides are TGTGCCAGCAGTTTTTGGACTTCTAACAATGAGCAGTTCTTC. It is translated as CASSFWTSNNEQFF.

This clonotype was counted ten times or more. This chain uses TRBV28 with TRBJ2-1; D remains unclear. This CDR3 spans 14 amino acids. Looked up from germline, CDR1 is MDHEN and CDR2 is SYDVKM. Trimming stripped 3 bases from V and 3 bases from J, with 9 bases between. The CDR3 nucleotides are TGTGCCAGCAGTTTTTCACAAGTCTACAATGAGCAGTTCTTC. Translating gives CASSFSQVYNEQFF.

Ten or more counts support this clonotype. The rearrangement uses TRBV6-1 and TRBJ2-7; TRBD2 aligns across 7 bases. The V gene's germline CDR1 is MNHNS and CDR2 SASEGT. This CDR3 has 16 amino acids. Losses at the gene ends were 5 bases for V and 1 base for J; bases not matched to a gene: 11. CDR3 DNA: TGTGCCAGCAGTCACGGGGGGTTAGACGAGTCCTACGAGCAGTACTTC. It specifies CASSHGGLDESYEQYF.

This sequence joins TRBV7-2 and TRBJ2-5; 10 bases agree with TRBD2. This CDR3 spans 13 amino acids. With V trimmed by 6 bases and J by 5 bases, 3 bases remained unmatched. Germline V lookup: CDR1 SGHTA, CDR2 FQGNSA. The CDR3 loop is CASRVAGGETQYF. DNA for the CDR3: TGTGCCAGCAGGGTAGCGGGAGGTGAGACCCAGTACTTC.